What follows describes a single T cell receptor (beta chain). Antigen unknown. The same CDR3 is also encoded by other DNA sequences in this sample. This record comes from a study of shared clonotypes between healthy human individuals. Whole-study findings and limits: Relative to their counterparts shared across all four donors, non-shared clonotypes exhibited diminished generation probabilities. The represented genetic and exposure-history diversity was limited by the small number of donors. Sampling was confined to blood; repertoires within tissues likely differ.

Libraries were prepared by immunoSEQ multiplex PCR; TCRdb keeps only in-frame clonotypes and omits some of them. The sample includes over 2 million clones, roughly 94% of them seen just once. As defined, naive CD8 cells were CD45RO-negative and positively selected for CCR7, with terminally differentiated effector memory CD45RA+ cells excluded. Healthy HIV-negative adults without recent acute infections or vaccinations served as donors. Germline V gene lookup returns CDR1 MNHEY and CDR2 SMNVEV (reference sequence). Trimming cost V 2 bases and J 4 bases; bases outside gene matches: 4. The length of the CDR3 is 14 residues.

This rearrangement joins TRBV27 to TRBJ2-7; 8 bases match TRBD2. The specimen was naive CD8+ T cells sorted from blood. The sequence was collected from a man younger than 35 in good health. For the CDR3, the DNA is TGTGCCAGCAGTTTAGCGGGGGGTCCTTACGAGCAGTACTTC. It yields the protein CASSLAGGPYEQYF.